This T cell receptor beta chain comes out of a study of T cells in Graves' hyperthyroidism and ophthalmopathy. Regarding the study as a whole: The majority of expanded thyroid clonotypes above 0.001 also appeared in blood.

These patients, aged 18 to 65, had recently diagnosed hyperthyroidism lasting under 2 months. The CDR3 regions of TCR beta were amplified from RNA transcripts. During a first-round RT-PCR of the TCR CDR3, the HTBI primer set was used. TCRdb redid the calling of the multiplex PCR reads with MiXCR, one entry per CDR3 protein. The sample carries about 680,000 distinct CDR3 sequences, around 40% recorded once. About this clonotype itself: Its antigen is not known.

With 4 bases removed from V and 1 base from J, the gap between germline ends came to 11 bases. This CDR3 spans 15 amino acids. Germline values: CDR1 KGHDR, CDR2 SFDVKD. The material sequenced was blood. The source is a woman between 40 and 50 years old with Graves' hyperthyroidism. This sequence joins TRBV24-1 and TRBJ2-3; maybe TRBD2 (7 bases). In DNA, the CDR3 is TGTGCCACCAGTGAACGGGGGGCCGGCACAGATACGCAGTATTTT. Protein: CATSERGAGTDTQYF.